The clone carrying this TCR beta chain was observed a few times. The antigen is not known. This CDR3 has 13 amino acids. The germline CDR1 and CDR2 sequences are DFQATT and SNEGSKA (reference sequence). The data originate from a study of identical twins. Study-level findings and limits: Insertion counts were lower in abundant cord blood beta clonotypes, a trend that memory repertoires did not show. Weaker excess twin sharing was observed in beta out-of-frame sequences.

Template switching created a universal primer site, and the cDNA included unique molecular identifiers. TCRdb re-derived calls from the 5' RACE reads in MiXCR, one entry per CDR3 protein. The sample gives around 490,000 distinct CDR3 sequences, around 24% of which show up once; around 0.48% is in the top ten. Another study also made use of these data, one on yellow fever vaccine responses in identical twins.

The sequencing sample was made of CD4+ T cells sorted from blood. The gene calls are TRBV20-1 and TRBJ2-5, with 8 positions matching TRBD2. The TCR sequence derives from a woman between 18 and 29 years old in good health. CDR3 sequence (DNA): TGCACTATCGGGGGGGGGGCCGGAGAGACCCAGTACTTC. It encodes CTIGGGAGETQYF.